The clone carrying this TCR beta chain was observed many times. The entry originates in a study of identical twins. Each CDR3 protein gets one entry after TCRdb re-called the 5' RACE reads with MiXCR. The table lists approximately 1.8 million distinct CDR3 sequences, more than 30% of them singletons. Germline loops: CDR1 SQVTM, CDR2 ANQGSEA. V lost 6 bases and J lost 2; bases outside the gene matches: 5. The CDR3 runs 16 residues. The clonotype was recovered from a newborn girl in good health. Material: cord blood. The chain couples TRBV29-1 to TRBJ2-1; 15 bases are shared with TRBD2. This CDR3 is CSVRTSGREAYNEQFF. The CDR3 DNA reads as TGCAGCGTGAGGACTAGCGGGAGGGAAGCCTACAATGAGCAGTTCTTC.